This T cell receptor (beta chain) derives from a study of T cells in Graves' hyperthyroidism and ophthalmopathy. Amplified regions were TCR beta CDR3 sequences from RNA transcripts. An initial round of RT-PCR targeting the TCR CDR3 relied on the HTBI primer set. From the multiplex PCR reads, TCRdb called clonotypes with MiXCR, one entry per CDR3 protein. The top ten clones hold roughly 3% of a sample with approximately 620,000 distinct CDR3 sequences, 15% to 20% of them seen once. Each person with ophthalmopathy scored at least 3 on the Clinical Activity Score, reached NOSPECS grade 4 or higher, and had been ill under 3 months. Clinical symptoms, serum thyroxine, TRAb, thyroid ultrasound and orbital computed tomography established diagnosis. This clonotype was picked up many times. Germline CDR1 is SGHRS and CDR2 is YFSETQ. CDR3 length: 17 residues. Trimming left V 0 bases short and J 0 bases short, with 12 bases between.

Sequenced material: blood. This TCR was recovered from a woman in her thirties or forties with Graves' ophthalmopathy. The V gene is TRBV5-1, the J gene TRBJ1-4; TRBD1 might be the D (5 bases). This chain's CDR3 is CASSLGGSSATNEKLFF. The CDR3 DNA follows: TGCGCCAGCAGCTTGGGGGGGAGTTCTGCAACTAATGAAAAACTGTTTTTT. Using reference TRBV5-1 and TRBJ1-4 for the parts outside the CDR3, the full variable domain is KAGVTQTPRYLIKTRGQQVTLSCSPISGHRSVSWYQQTPGQGLQFLFEYFSETQRNKGNFPGRFSGRQFSNSRSEMNVSTLELGDSALYLCASSLGGSSATNEKLFFGSGTQLSVL.